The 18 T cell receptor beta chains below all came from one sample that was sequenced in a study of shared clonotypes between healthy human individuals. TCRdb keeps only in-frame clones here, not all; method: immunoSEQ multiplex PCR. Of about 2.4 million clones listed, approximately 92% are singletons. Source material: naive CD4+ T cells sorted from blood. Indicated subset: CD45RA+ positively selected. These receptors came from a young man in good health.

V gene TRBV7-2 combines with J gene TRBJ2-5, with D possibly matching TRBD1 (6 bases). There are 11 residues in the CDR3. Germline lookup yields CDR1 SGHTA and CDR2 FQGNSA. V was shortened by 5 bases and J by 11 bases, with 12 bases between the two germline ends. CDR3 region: CASSLRQEQYF. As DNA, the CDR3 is TGTGCCAGCAGCCTTCGACAGGAGCAGTACTTC.

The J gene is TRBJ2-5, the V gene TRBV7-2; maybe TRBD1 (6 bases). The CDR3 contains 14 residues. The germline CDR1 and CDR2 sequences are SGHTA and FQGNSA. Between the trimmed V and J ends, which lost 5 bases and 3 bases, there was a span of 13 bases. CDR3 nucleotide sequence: TGTGCCAGCAGCACTTGGACAGTGAAAGAGACCCAGTACTTC. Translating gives CASSTWTVKETQYF.

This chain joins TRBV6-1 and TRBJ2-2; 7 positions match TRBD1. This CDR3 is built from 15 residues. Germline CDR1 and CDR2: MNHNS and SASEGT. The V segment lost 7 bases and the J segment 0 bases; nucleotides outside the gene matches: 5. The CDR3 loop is CASKGDSSNTGELFF. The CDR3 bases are TGTGCCAGCAAGGGGGACAGTTCGAACACCGGGGAGCTGTTTTTT.

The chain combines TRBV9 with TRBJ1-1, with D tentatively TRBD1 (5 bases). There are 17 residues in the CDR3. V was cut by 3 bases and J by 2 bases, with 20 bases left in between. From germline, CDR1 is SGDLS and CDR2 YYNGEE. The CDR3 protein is CASSATLGGRGNTEAFF. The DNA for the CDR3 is TGTGCCAGCAGCGCCACCCTTGGGGGGAGGGGAAACACTGAAGCTTTCTTT.

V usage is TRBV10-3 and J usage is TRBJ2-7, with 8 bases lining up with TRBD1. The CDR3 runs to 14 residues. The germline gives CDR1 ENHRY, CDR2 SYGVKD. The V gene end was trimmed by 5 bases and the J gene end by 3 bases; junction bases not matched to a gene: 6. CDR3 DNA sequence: TGTGCCATCAGTATCGGGACAGGACTCTACGAGCAGTACTTC. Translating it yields CAISIGTGLYEQYF.

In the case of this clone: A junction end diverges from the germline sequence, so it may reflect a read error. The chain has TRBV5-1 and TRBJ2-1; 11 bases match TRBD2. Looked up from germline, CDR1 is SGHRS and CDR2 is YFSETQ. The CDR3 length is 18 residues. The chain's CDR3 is CANSFSSGGTSSYNEQFF. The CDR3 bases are TGCGCCAACAGCTTTTCTAGCGGGGGGACGAGCTCCTACAATGAGCAGTTCTTC.

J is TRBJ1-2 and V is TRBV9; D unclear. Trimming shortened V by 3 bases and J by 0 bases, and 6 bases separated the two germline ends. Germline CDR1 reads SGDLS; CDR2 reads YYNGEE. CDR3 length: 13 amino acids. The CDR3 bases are TGTGCCAGCAGCGCGGTAACTAACTATGGCTACACCTTC. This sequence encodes CASSAVTNYGYTF.

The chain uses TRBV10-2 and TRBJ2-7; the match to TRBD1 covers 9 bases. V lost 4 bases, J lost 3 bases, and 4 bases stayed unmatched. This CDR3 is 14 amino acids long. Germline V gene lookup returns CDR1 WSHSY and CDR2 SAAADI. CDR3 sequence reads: CASSGQGGNYEQYF. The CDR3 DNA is TGCGCCAGCAGTGGACAGGGGGGAAACTACGAGCAGTACTTC.

The CDR3 sequence: CASSESVSLAKNIQYF. As DNA, the CDR3 is TGTGCCAGCAGTGAAAGCGTCAGCTTAGCCAAAAACATTCAGTACTTC. The rearrangement links TRBV2 to TRBJ2-4; D gene uncertain. Germline CDR1 and CDR2: SNHLY and FYNNEI. Deletions cut 2 bases from V and 0 bases from J, with 11 bases between. This CDR3 contains 16 residues.

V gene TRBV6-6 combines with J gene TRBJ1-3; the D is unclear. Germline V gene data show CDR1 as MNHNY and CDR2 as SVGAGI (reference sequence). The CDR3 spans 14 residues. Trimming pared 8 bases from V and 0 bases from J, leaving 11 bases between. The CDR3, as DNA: TGTGCCAGCTTGAGGGCGAACTCTGGAAACACCATATATTTT. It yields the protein CASLRANSGNTIYF.

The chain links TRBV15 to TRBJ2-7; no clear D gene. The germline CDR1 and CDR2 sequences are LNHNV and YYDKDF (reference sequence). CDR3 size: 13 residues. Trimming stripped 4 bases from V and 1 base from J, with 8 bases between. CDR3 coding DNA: TGTGCCACCAGCAACCGGGTTTCCTACGAGCAGTACTTC. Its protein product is CATSNRVSYEQYF.

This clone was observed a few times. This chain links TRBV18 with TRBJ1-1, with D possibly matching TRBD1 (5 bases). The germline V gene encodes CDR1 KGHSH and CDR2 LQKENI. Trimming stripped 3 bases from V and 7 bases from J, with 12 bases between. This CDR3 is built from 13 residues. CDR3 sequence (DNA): TGTGCCAGCTCACCTCGGGACCTCCTTGAAGCTTTCTTT. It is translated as CASSPRDLLEAFF.

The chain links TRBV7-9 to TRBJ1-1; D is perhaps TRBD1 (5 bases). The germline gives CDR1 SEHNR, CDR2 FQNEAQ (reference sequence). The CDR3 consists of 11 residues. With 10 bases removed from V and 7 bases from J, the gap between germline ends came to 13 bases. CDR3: CATRFGGEAFF. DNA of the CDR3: TGTGCCACCCGGTTTGGGGGTGAAGCTTTCTTT.

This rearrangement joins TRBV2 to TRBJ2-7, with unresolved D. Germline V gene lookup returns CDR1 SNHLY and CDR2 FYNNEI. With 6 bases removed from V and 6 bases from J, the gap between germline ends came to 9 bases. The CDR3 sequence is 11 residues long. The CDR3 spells CASSPYGEQYF. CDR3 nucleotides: TGTGCCAGCAGCCCGTACGGCGAGCAGTACTTC.

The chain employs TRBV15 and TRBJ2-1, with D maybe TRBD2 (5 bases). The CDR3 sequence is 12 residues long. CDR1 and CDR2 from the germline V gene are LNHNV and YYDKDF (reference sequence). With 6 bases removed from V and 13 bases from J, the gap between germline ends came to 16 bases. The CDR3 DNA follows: TGTGCCACCAGTCGAGGAAGCGGACCACAGTTCTTC. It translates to CATSRGSGPQFF.

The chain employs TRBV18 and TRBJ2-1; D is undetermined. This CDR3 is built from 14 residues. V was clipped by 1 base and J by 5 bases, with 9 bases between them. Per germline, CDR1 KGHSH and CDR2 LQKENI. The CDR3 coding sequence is TGTGCCAGCTCACCACGCCAGTGGGACAATGAGCAGTTCTTC. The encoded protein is CASSPRQWDNEQFF.

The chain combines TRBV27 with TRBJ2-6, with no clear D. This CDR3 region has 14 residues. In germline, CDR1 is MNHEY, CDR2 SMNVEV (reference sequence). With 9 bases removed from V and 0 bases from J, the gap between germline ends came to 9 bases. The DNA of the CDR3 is TGTGCCAGTACGGCGTTCTCTGGGGCCAACGTCCTGACTTTC. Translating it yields CASTAFSGANVLTF.

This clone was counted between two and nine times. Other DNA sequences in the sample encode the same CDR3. The CDR3 sequence: CASSSGNTIYF. Here the CDR3 DNA reads TGCGCCAGCAGCTCTGGAAACACCATATATTTT. The J gene is TRBJ1-3, the V gene TRBV5-1; D is undetermined. The CDR3 covers 11 residues. The V gene lost 3 bases and the J gene lost 2 bases, with 0 bases spanning the gap. Germline lookup yields CDR1 SGHRS and CDR2 YFSETQ.